The clone carrying this T cell receptor (beta chain) was seen once. These data come from a study of blood T cell repertoires in COVID-19. Looking at the study overall: Sites across the United States, Italy and Spain contributed samples from acute and convalescent COVID-19.

The protocol was immunoSEQ multiplex PCR, while the TCRdb copy is restricted to in-frame clones and leaves out a portion. Of tens of thousands of clones listed, around 81% are singletons. The germline gives CDR1 SGHDN, CDR2 FVKESK. The CDR3 is 12 amino acids. V lost 4 bases and J 10 bases, leaving 10 bases between the germline ends. The genes are TRBV14 and TRBJ1-4; possibly TRBD1 for D (6 bases). This receptor was identified in a man at least 80 years old with acute or convalescent COVID-19. The specimen was peripheral blood. CDR3 amino acids: CASSLTRGKLFF. The DNA of the CDR3 is TGTGCCAGCAGCCTCACCAGGGGAAAACTGTTTTTT.